This TCR beta chain emerged from a study of identical twins. This CDR3 has 14 amino acids. Germline V gene sequence: CDR1 MNHEY, CDR2 SMNVEV (reference sequence). V lost 0 bases and J lost 6, with 10 bases in between. TCRdb recomputed calls from the 5' RACE reads with MiXCR, one row per CDR3 protein. This table has roughly 1,500,000 distinct CDR3 sequences, about 31% appearing once. J is TRBJ2-3 and V is TRBV27; the D gene is possibly TRBD1 (5 bases). The sequence came from a newborn girl in good health. What was sequenced was cord blood. The CDR3 DNA reads TGTGCCAGCAGTTTATCCCTGAAGGGGGATACGCAGTATTTT. Residues: CASSLSLKGDTQYF.